The T cell receptor beta chain under discussion was sequenced for a study of cytomegalovirus exposure and HLA in healthy donors. Study-level information: Within an early data release were about 90 million unique TCRs drawn from HLA-typed donors. Overall study findings and caveats: In all likelihood, a cluster of highly shared sequence variants was a sequencing artifact.

On this clone itself: Its antigen is not known.

The PCR had 60 Vbeta and 13 Jbeta primers. Sequencing was performed with immunoSEQ multiplex PCR; in TCRdb, only in-frame clones are kept and a portion is missing. The sample carries about 140,000 clones, roughly 83% recorded once. Germline V gives CDR1 SGDLS, CDR2 YYNGEE. V was pared by 7 bases and J by 1 base, with 6 bases of the junction left unmatched. This CDR3 contains 14 residues. The chain combines TRBV9 with TRBJ2-5; 8 bases are a match to TRBD2. The specimen was PBMCs. The receptor was derived from a man aged 40-55 years in good health and CMV-seropositive. CDR3 bases: TGTGCCAGCGGGGGCGGGGGGACCCAAGAGACCCAGTACTTC. It codes for CASGGGGTQETQYF.